The 19 T cell receptor beta chains given below trace back to one sample, sequenced in a study of blood T cell repertoires in COVID-19. Libraries were prepared by immunoSEQ multiplex PCR; TCRdb keeps only in-frame clonotypes and omits some of them. The sample holds about 190,000 clones, about 81% seen once. The sequenced material came from PBMCs or T cells enriched from blood (not recorded which). All receptors derive from a woman aged 30 to 39 who had recovered from COVID-19.

The chain combines TRBV5-5 with TRBJ1-6, with no clear D. In germline, CDR1 is SGHKS, CDR2 YYEKEE (reference sequence). Trimming took 2 bases from V and 10 from J, leaving 7 bases between them. The length of the CDR3 is 12 residues. CDR3 in amino acids: CASSFMGSPLHF. The CDR3 nucleotides are TGTGCCAGCAGCTTCATGGGCTCACCCCTCCACTTT. The entire variable domain, with the rest obtained from reference TRBV5-5 and TRBJ1-6, is as follows: DAGVTQSPTHLIKTRGQQVTLRCSPISGHKSVSWYQQVLGQGPQFIFQYYEKEERGRGNFPDRFSARQFPNYSSELNVNALLLGDSALYLCASSFMGSPLHFGNGTRLTVT.

In its sample, this clone was seen a few times. The CDR3 protein is CASSMVQPETQYF. The CDR3, as DNA: TGTGCCAGTAGTATGGTACAGCCGGAGACCCAGTACTTC. J is TRBJ2-5 and V is TRBV19; no firm D call. Germline CDR1 LNHDA, CDR2 SQIVND (reference sequence). V was pared by 3 bases and J by 5 bases, with 10 bases between. The CDR3 totals 13 residues.

The CDR3 sequence: CASSTAGGRGQPQHF. The CDR3 nucleotides are TGTGCCAGCAGCACCGCAGGGGGGCGGGGTCAGCCCCAGCATTTT. The rearrangement joins TRBV7-2 to TRBJ1-5; the match to TRBD1 covers 7 bases. The CDR3 runs to 15 residues. Germline CDR1 reads SGHTA; CDR2 reads FQGNSA. J gave up 6 bases and V 5 bases, and 10 bases lay outside the gene matches.

The J gene is TRBJ2-1, the V gene TRBV9; D is perhaps TRBD2 (6 bases). The length of the CDR3 is 16 residues. The V gene lost 7 bases and the J gene lost 7 bases, with 24 bases spanning the gap. In germline, CDR1 is SGDLS, CDR2 YYNGEE. CDR3 region: CASFDCSGSPWNEQFF. The CDR3 nucleotides read TGTGCCAGCTTCGATTGTAGCGGCTCCCCATGGAATGAGCAGTTCTTC.

V and J are TRBV19 and TRBJ1-2; 10 bases are shared with TRBD1. Per the germline V gene, CDR1 is LNHDA and CDR2 is SQIVND (reference sequence). CDR3 size: 15 residues. The trim removed 3 bases at V and 5 bases at J, leaving 6 bases unmatched. Here the CDR3 DNA reads TGTGCCAGTAGTATCAGACAGGGGGCCTCATATGGCTACACCTTC. This encodes CASSIRQGASYGYTF.

The chain combines TRBV5-1 with TRBJ1-1; the match to TRBD1 covers 8 bases. J was trimmed by 1 base and V by 4 bases; bases with no gene match: 12. This CDR3 region has 17 residues. Germline values: CDR1 SGHRS, CDR2 YFSETQ. The CDR3 protein is CASSEWRQGAGNTEAFF. CDR3 DNA sequence: TGCGCCAGCAGCGAGTGGAGGCAGGGGGCCGGGAACACTGAAGCTTTCTTT.

The chain joins TRBV5-1 to TRBJ1-1, with D uncertain. CDR3 size: 15 residues. Per the germline V gene, CDR1 is SGHRS and CDR2 is YFSETQ. Trimming stripped 5 bases from V and 1 base from J, with 15 bases between. The CDR3 is CASRWVGRSNTEAFF. CDR3 DNA: TGCGCCAGCAGGTGGGTGGGCAGATCGAACACTGAAGCTTTCTTT.

This chain links TRBV28 with TRBJ2-5, with D maybe TRBD2 (6 bases). Trimming pared 6 bases from V and 5 bases from J, leaving 19 bases between. The germline V gene encodes CDR1 MDHEN and CDR2 SYDVKM. This CDR3 region has 15 residues. The CDR3 protein is CASSKRRDGMETQYF. The CDR3 DNA sequence: TGTGCCAGCAGCAAACGGAGGGACGGTATGGAGACCCAGTACTTC. Filled out from reference TRBV28 and TRBJ2-5, the complete variable domain reads DVKVTQSSRYLVKRTGEKVFLECVQDMDHENMFWYRQDPGLGLRLIYFSYDVKMKEKGDIPEGYSVSREKKERFSLILESASTNQTSMYLCASSKRRDGMETQYFGPGTRLLVL.

The chain recombines TRBV18 with TRBJ1-5, with TRBD1 as a possible D gene (6 bases). V was clipped by 3 bases and J by 6 bases, with 9 bases between them. The CDR3 totals 13 residues. Germline loops: CDR1 KGHSH, CDR2 LQKENI. The CDR3 region is CASSPGAGQPQHF. CDR3 coding DNA: TGTGCCAGCTCACCGGGGGCGGGTCAGCCCCAGCATTTT.

This chain joins TRBV29-1 and TRBJ2-7; D possibly corresponds to TRBD2 (6 bases). The germline V and J ends were trimmed by 4 bases and 6 bases, with 16 bases remaining between them. The germline V gene encodes CDR1 SQVTM and CDR2 ANQGSEA. The CDR3 totals 13 residues. CDR3 in amino acids: CSVGGTLGGEQYF. Written as DNA, the CDR3 is TGCAGCGTTGGAGGGACTTTGGGTGGCGAGCAGTACTTC.

This chain uses TRBV7-9 with TRBJ2-6; weak D call: TRBD1 (5 bases). Germline CDR1 reads SEHNR; CDR2 reads FQNEAQ (reference sequence). The CDR3 is made up of 15 amino acids. With 2 bases removed from V and 3 bases from J, the gap between germline ends came to 8 bases. In DNA, the CDR3 is TGTGCCAGCAGCTTACAGGGTGGTGGGGCCAACGTCCTGACTTTC. This encodes CASSLQGGGANVLTF.

J is TRBJ1-5 and V is TRBV7-2, with unresolved D. There are 15 residues in the CDR3. Trimming pared 1 base from V and 9 bases from J, leaving 16 bases between. Germline CDR1 is SGHTA and CDR2 is FQGNSA. Here the CDR3 DNA reads TGTGCCAGCAGCTTAGAAGGCGGTATCCGACGGCCCCAGCATTTT. Its protein product is CASSLEGGIRRPQHF.

The chain joins TRBV7-2 to TRBJ2-1; TRBD2 agrees at 13 bases. This CDR3 spans 17 amino acids. Looked up from germline, CDR1 is SGHTA and CDR2 is FQGNSA. The V segment lost 1 base and the J segment 5 bases; nucleotides outside the gene matches: 5. The CDR3 nucleotides read TGTGCCAGCAGCTTAGGCCAAGGACTAGCGGGAGACAATGAGCAGTTCTTC. It is translated as CASSLGQGLAGDNEQFF.

The table lists this clone with a count of one. The chain couples TRBV18 to TRBJ1-2; 8 bases match TRBD1. V shed 3 bases, J shed 2 bases, and the junction held 5 bases outside the gene matches. This CDR3 region has 15 residues. Per germline, CDR1 KGHSH and CDR2 LQKENI. The CDR3 loop is CASSPSDRANYGYTF. The CDR3 DNA follows: TGTGCCAGCTCACCCTCGGACAGGGCCAACTATGGCTACACCTTC. Supplemented by reference TRBV18 and TRBJ1-2, the full variable domain reads NAGVMQNPRHLVRRRGQEARLRCSPMKGHSHVYWYRQLPEEGLKFMVYLQKENIIDESGMPKERFSAEFPKEGPSILRIQQVVRGDSAAYFCASSPSDRANYGYTFGSGTRLTVV.

V usage is TRBV5-4 and J usage is TRBJ1-2; no firm D call. The CDR3 totals 13 residues. The germline V gene encodes CDR1 SGHNT and CDR2 YYREEE (reference sequence). V was cut by 2 bases and J by 2 bases, with 7 bases left in between. The CDR3 is CASSLRGNYGYTF. The CDR3 nucleotides are TGTGCCAGCAGCTTAAGAGGAAACTATGGCTACACCTTC.

The V call is TRBV10-3, the J call TRBJ2-5, with 7 bases lining up with TRBD1. This CDR3 comprises 13 residues. Germline CDR1 ENHRY, CDR2 SYGVKD. Trimming cost V 11 bases and J 2 bases; bases outside gene matches: 8. The CDR3 loop is CAGRDSVQETQYF. The CDR3 bases are TGTGCCGGACGGGACAGCGTACAAGAGACCCAGTACTTC.

This rearrangement joins TRBV28 to TRBJ2-3, with TRBD2 matching over 7 bases. This CDR3 is built from 15 residues. V shed 3 bases and J 2 bases; nucleotides not matched to a gene: 5. Germline loops: CDR1 MDHEN, CDR2 SYDVKM. The CDR3: CASSLRAGFTDTQYF. The CDR3 coding sequence is TGTGCCAGCAGTTTGAGAGCGGGGTTCACAGATACGCAGTATTTT. Based on the CDR3 plus reference TRBV28 and TRBJ2-3, the full variable domain is DVKVTQSSRYLVKRTGEKVFLECVQDMDHENMFWYRQDPGLGLRLIYFSYDVKMKEKGDIPEGYSVSREKKERFSLILESASTNQTSMYLCASSLRAGFTDTQYFGPGTRLTVL.

A remark on this clone: Other DNA sequences in the sample encode the same CDR3. The genes are TRBV28 and TRBJ1-2; 8 bases map to TRBD1. Germline loops: CDR1 MDHEN, CDR2 SYDVKM. CDR3 size: 14 residues. V shed 5 bases, J shed 2 bases, and the junction held 4 bases outside the gene matches. The CDR3 spells CASSLGQGNYGYTF. For the CDR3, the DNA is TGTGCCAGCAGTCTCGGACAGGGCAACTATGGCTACACCTTC.

The table lists this clone with a count of one. The V call is TRBV5-1, the J call TRBJ2-4; TRBD1 aligns across 8 bases. The CDR3 runs 14 residues. With V trimmed by 1 base and J by 3 bases, 0 bases remained unmatched. The V gene's germline CDR1 is SGHRS and CDR2 YFSETQ. The chain's CDR3 is CASSLTGGKNIQYF. The CDR3 nucleotides read TGCGCCAGCAGCTTGACAGGGGGCAAAAACATTCAGTACTTC. Combining the CDR3 with reference TRBV5-1 and TRBJ2-4 gives the whole variable domain KAGVTQTPRYLIKTRGQQVTLSCSPISGHRSVSWYQQTPGQGLQFLFEYFSETQRNKGNFPGRFSGRQFSNSRSEMNVSTLELGDSALYLCASSLTGGKNIQYFGAGTRLSVL.